This T cell receptor (beta chain) was sequenced in a study of blood T cells in healthy people across ages. A sample-barcoded 5' primer and a J-beta primer mix were used in a second PCR of roughly 7 to 12 cycles. A template-switch adaptor with 12 random nucleotides tagged each cDNA molecule. TCRdb reprocessed the 5' RACE reads with MiXCR, giving one entry per CDR3 protein. The repertoire holds approximately 580,000 distinct CDR3 sequences, with approximately 25% as singletons. The CDR3 is made up of 14 amino acids. V shed 1 base and J shed 1 base, with 7 bases lying between them. Germline V gene data show CDR1 as LGHDT and CDR2 as YNNKEL (reference sequence). Healthy Caucasian individuals from Russia aged about 6 to 90 served as donors. The same sample was also used in a study of T cells of mothers and their children. That paper adds: Three healthy Caucasian mothers, along with their six children, served as the donors.

The chain employs TRBV3-1 and TRBJ1-1; the D gene is possibly TRBD1 (5 bases). Source material: blood. This sequence originates from a boy aged 5-17 years in good health. The CDR3 spells CASSQVGANTEAFF. The CDR3 DNA follows: TGTGCCAGCAGCCAAGTCGGGGCGAACACTGAAGCTTTCTTT.